Sequencing of this T cell receptor beta chain was carried out in a study of lung T cells in sarcoidosis with Löfgren's syndrome. By share, this clonotype ranks as medium-sized. Its cognate antigen is unknown. CDR1 is MNHNY, CDR2 SVGAGI, per germline (reference sequence). The length of the CDR3 is 14 residues. The V gene lost 2 bases and the J gene lost 4 bases, with 11 bases spanning the gap. TCRdb re-analysed the reads in MiXCR, keeping a single row per CDR3 protein. The sample has 15,000 to 25,000 distinct CDR3 sequences, under 25% seen once; the top ten hold roughly 0.77%. Study findings and constraints: TRAV12-1 and TRBV2 were reportedly most expanded in Löfgren's patients.

This clonotype originated in a human donor with sarcoidosis (Löfgren's syndrome or another form), or a control subject (not recorded which). Sequenced sample: CD4+ T cells from bronchoalveolar lavage. The chain couples TRBV6-6 to TRBJ1-2; D may be TRBD1 (5 bases). CDR3: CASSYKGAGYGYTF. The CDR3 DNA is TGTGCCAGCAGTTACAAAGGGGCGGGCTATGGCTACACCTTC.